A few counts support the clone carrying this T cell receptor beta chain. What it recognizes is unknown. Each CDR3 protein is one row after TCRdb ran MiXCR on the 5' RACE reads. This sample has approximately 340,000 distinct CDR3 sequences, with 10% to 15% found just once. These data come from a study of T-cell memory formation after mild COVID-19. Findings and caveats of the study: Of the contracting clones, CD4+ ones lay mainly in CM and EM, and CD8+ ones in EMRA.

There are 11 residues in the CDR3. With 6 bases removed from V and 4 bases from J, the gap between germline ends came to 6 bases. The sequence was obtained from a man in his late teens or twenties who had mild COVID-19 (a few samples of this study predate the infection). Cell type and time point are not known. The chain couples TRBV12-3 or TRBV12-4 to TRBJ1-1; possible D gene TRBD1, 5 bases. The sequenced sample was PBMCs or a T cell subset sorted from them (not recorded which). The CDR3 protein is CASSRVTEAFF. CDR3 DNA sequence: TGTGCCAGCAGCAGGGTCACTGAAGCTTTCTTT.